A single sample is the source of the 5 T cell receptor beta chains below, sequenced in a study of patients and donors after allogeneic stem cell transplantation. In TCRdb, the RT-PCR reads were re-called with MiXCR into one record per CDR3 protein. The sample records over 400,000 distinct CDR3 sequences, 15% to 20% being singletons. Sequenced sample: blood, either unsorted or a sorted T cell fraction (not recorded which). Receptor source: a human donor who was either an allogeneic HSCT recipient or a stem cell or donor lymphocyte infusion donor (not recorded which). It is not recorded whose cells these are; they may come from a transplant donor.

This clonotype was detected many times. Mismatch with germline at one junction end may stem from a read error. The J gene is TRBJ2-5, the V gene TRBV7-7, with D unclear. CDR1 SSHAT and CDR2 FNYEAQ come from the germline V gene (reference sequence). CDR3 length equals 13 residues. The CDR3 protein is CASSLSGAETQYF. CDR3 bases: TGTGCTAGCAGCTTATCAGGAGCAGAGACCCAGTACTTC. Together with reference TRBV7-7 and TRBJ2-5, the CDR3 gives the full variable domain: GAGVSQSPRYKVTKRGQDVTLRCDPISSHATLYWYQQALGQGPEFLTYFNYEAQPDKSGLPSDRFSAERPEGSISTLTIQRTEQRDSAMYRCASSLSGAETQYFGPGTRLLVL.

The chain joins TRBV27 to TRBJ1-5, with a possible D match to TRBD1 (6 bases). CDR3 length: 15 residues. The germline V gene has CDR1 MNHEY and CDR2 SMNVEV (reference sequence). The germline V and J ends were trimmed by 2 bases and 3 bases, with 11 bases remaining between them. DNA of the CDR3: TGTGCCAGCAGTTTAACCGGACAGCCCAATCAGCCCCAGCATTTT. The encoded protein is CASSLTGQPNQPQHF.

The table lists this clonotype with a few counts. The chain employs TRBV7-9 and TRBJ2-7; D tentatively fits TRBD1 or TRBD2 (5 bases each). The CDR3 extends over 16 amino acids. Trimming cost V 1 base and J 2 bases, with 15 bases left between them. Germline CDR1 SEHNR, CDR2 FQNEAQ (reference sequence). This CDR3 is CASSLGGRGNPYEQYF. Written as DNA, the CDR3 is TGTGCCAGCAGCTTAGGTGGACGGGGCAATCCCTACGAGCAGTACTTC.

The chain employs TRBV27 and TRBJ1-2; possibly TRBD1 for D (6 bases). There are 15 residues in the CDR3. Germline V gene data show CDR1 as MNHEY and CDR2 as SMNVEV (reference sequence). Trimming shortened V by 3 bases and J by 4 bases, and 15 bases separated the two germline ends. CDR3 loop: CASSFSGAPLYGYTF. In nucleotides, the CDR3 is TGTGCCAGCAGTTTTTCGGGGGCTCCCCTCTATGGCTACACCTTC.

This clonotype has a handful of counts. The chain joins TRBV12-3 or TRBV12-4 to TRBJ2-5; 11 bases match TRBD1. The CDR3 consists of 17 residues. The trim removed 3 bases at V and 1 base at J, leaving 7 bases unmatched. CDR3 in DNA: TGTGCCAGCAGTTTTGGACAGGGGGCCGGAGCCCAAGAGACCCAGTACTTC. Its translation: CASSFGQGAGAQETQYF.